One and the same sample provided the 12 T cell receptor beta chains below, sequenced in a study of shared clonotypes between healthy human individuals. Assay used: immunoSEQ multiplex PCR; TCRdb lists only in-frame clones, some missing. The data hold 2.3 million or so clones, with approximately 95% observed a single time. Sequenced input: naive CD4+ T cells from PBMCs. Subset: CD45RA+ positively selected. The origin of the receptors is a man aged 18 to 30 in good health. Some clones in this sample may be carry-over from other donors' samples.

This chain joins TRBV5-1 and TRBJ2-5, with D perhaps matching TRBD2 (6 bases). V lost 2 bases, J lost 3 bases, and 8 bases lay in between. Per the germline V gene, CDR1 is SGHRS and CDR2 is YFSETQ. The CDR3 extends over 13 amino acids. CDR3 in DNA: TGCGCCAGCAGCTTTATAGCGGAAGAGACCCAGTACTTC. Translating gives CASSFIAEETQYF.

This clone was observed once. V usage is TRBV7-9 and J usage is TRBJ2-5; 7 bases are shared with TRBD2. This CDR3 contains 14 residues. Germline-derived CDR1 and CDR2 are SEHNR and FQNEAQ (reference sequence). The V gene end was trimmed by 5 bases and the J gene end by 0 bases; junction bases not matched to a gene: 3. CDR3 sequence (DNA): TGTGCCAGCAGCCAGACTAGCTACCAAGAGACCCAGTACTTC. Protein product: CASSQTSYQETQYF.

This clone was seen a single time. This chain connects TRBV7-2 to TRBJ2-7; perhaps D is TRBD1 or TRBD2 (5 bases each). CDR1 is SGHTA, CDR2 FQGNSA, per germline. Trimming removed 5 bases from V and 2 bases from J, with 16 bases in between. CDR3 length: 15 amino acids. CDR3 protein: CASSPRGQVAYEQYF. DNA of the CDR3: TGTGCCAGCAGCCCCCGGGGCCAGGTGGCCTACGAGCAGTACTTC. Based on the CDR3 plus reference TRBV7-2 and TRBJ2-7, the full variable domain is GAGVSQSPSNKVTEKGKDVELRCDPISGHTALYWYRQSLGQGLEFLIYFQGNSAPDKSGLPSDRFSAERTGGSVSTLTIQRTQQEDSAVYLCASSPRGQVAYEQYFGPGTRLTVT.

Here the CDR3 reads CATSRETVRELAKNIQYF. DNA of the CDR3: TGTGCCACCAGCAGAGAAACTGTCAGGGAGCTAGCCAAAAACATTCAGTACTTC. The chain combines TRBV15 with TRBJ2-4; D might be TRBD1 or TRBD2, each matching 5 bases. The CDR3 consists of 18 residues. The V and J ends lost 0 bases and 0 bases respectively, with 15 bases between them. Germline V CDR1 and CDR2: LNHNV, YYDKDF (reference sequence).

The J gene is TRBJ2-7, the V gene TRBV25-1, with 8 bases lining up with TRBD2. The CDR3 extends over 12 amino acids. V lost 5 bases and J lost 4; bases outside the gene matches: 1. Looked up from germline, CDR1 is MGHDK and CDR2 is SYGVNS. The CDR3 here is CASSTSGYEQYF. CDR3 coding DNA: TGTGCCAGCAGTACTAGCGGATACGAGCAGTACTTC.

This chain uses TRBV19 with TRBJ1-5; D gene uncertain. Germline V CDR1 and CDR2: LNHDA, SQIVND (reference sequence). CDR3 length: 11 residues. V lost 3 bases, J lost 5 bases, and 2 bases lay in between. CDR3 amino acids: CASSMDQPQHF. CDR3 coding DNA: TGTGCCAGTAGTATGGATCAGCCCCAGCATTTT.

Concerning this clone itself: Other DNA sequences within the sample encode an identical CDR3. The chain couples TRBV7-9 to TRBJ1-4; D unresolved. CDR1 and CDR2 from the germline V gene are SEHNR and FQNEAQ (reference sequence). This CDR3 region has 13 residues. Trimming shortened V by 1 base and J by 5 bases, and 5 bases separated the two germline ends. CDR3 DNA sequence: TGTGCCAGCAGCTTAGGGGGAAATGAAAAACTGTTTTTT. This sequence encodes CASSLGGNEKLFF.

V is TRBV5-1 and J is TRBJ2-1; 9 bases fit TRBD1. CDR1 SGHRS and CDR2 YFSETQ come from the germline V gene. V lost 6 bases and J lost 7; bases outside the gene matches: 5. This CDR3 contains 13 residues. The chain's CDR3 is CASKGQGTNEQFF. CDR3 coding DNA: TGCGCCAGCAAGGGACAGGGTACGAATGAGCAGTTCTTC.

Remarks on this clone: The same CDR3 is also encoded by other DNA sequences in this sample. The J gene is TRBJ2-5, the V gene TRBV18, with 9 bases aligning to TRBD1. Germline V gene lookup returns CDR1 KGHSH and CDR2 LQKENI. The J segment lost 2 bases and the V segment lost 3 bases, leaving 4 bases of the junction unmatched. This CDR3 has 15 residues. Here the CDR3 reads CASSPGTGTQETQYF. The DNA for the CDR3 is TGTGCCAGCTCACCCGGGACAGGGACACAAGAGACCCAGTACTTC.

The CDR3 DNA follows: TGTGCCAGCAGCCCGGACAGGGTTTTAACAGACTATGGCTACACCTTC. Translating gives CASSPDRVLTDYGYTF. The J gene is TRBJ1-2, the V gene TRBV7-9, with 8 bases that match TRBD1. The CDR3 has 16 residues. The trim removed 5 bases at V and 3 bases at J, leaving 11 bases unmatched. Germline CDR1 reads SEHNR; CDR2 reads FQNEAQ (reference sequence). The whole variable domain, remainder taken from reference TRBV7-9 and TRBJ1-2, is DTGVSQNPRHKITKRGQNVTFRCDPISEHNRLYWYRQTLGQGPEFLTYFQNEAQLEKSRLLSDRFSAERPKGSFSTLEIQRTEQGDSAMYLCASSPDRVLTDYGYTFGSGTRLTVV.

This chain connects TRBV6-1 to TRBJ2-7, with TRBD2 as a possible D gene (5 bases). The germline V and J ends were trimmed by 2 bases and 8 bases, with 19 bases remaining between them. Per the germline V gene, CDR1 is MNHNS and CDR2 is SASEGT. This CDR3 contains 15 residues. The CDR3 coding sequence is TGTGCCAGCAGTGAATTCGTAGAGGGCTTTGGGCAGCAGTACTTC. As protein: CASSEFVEGFGQQYF.

This clone appeared a single time. The chain couples TRBV30 to TRBJ2-1; TRBD2 matches 12 bases. CDR1 is GTSNPN and CDR2 is SVGIG in the germline V gene (reference sequence). V shed 1 base, J shed 9 bases, and the junction held 7 bases outside the gene matches. The length of the CDR3 is 15 residues. The CDR3 spells CAWSGQLAGGGEQFF. The CDR3 bases are TGTGCCTGGAGTGGACAGCTAGCGGGAGGGGGTGAGCAGTTCTTC.